This T cell receptor beta chain originates from a study of regulatory dendritic cells for organ transplantation. Study conclusions and caveats: Mature dendritic cells appeared to drive more memory CD8+ clonal expansion than regulatory ones. The most alloreactive TCR clonotypes were found in resting memory CD8+ cells.

Sorted T cells were CFSE-labeled and cultured 5 days with allogeneic regulatory or mature dendritic cells at 1:10. Memory T cells were CD45RO+, naive were CD45RA+, sorted by FACS. Measured with immunoSEQ multiplex PCR; TCRdb has only the in-frame clones, and not every one. Of approximately 18,000 clones in the sample, 65% to 80% were seen once. The CDR3 totals 13 residues. Germline V gene lookup returns CDR1 GTSNPN and CDR2 SVGIG (reference sequence). Trimming took 4 bases from V and 7 from J, leaving 15 bases between them. With respect to this clone: Its antigen is currently unknown.

This receptor was obtained from a human donor in good health. This rearrangement joins TRBV30 to TRBJ2-3; D may be TRBD2 (5 bases). Material for sequencing was memory CD4+ T cells from blood cultured with regulatory dendritic cells. Documented subset: CD45RO+ memory T cells. The chain's CDR3 is CAWNNPGIYTQYF. CDR3 DNA sequence: TGTGCCTGGAACAACCCCGGGATTTATACGCAGTATTTT. The whole variable domain, filled in from reference TRBV30 and TRBJ2-3, reads SQTIHQWPATLVQPVGSPLSLECTVEGTSNPNLYWYRQAAGRGLQLLFYSVGIGQISSEVPQNLSASRPQDRQFILSSKKLLLSDSGFYLCAWNNPGIYTQYFGPGTRLTVL.